This TCR beta chain was captured by sequencing in a study of T-cell reconstitution after alpha-beta-depleted transplantation in children. This clonotype showed up just a few times. As it was prepared, the TCRbeta library received unique molecular identifiers. Using its own MiXCR run on the PCR reads, TCRdb lists one record per CDR3 protein. Among some 390,000 distinct CDR3 sequences listed, approximately 20% were seen once. The sample here was PBMCs from the stem cell graft donor, taken from the stem cell graft. The receptor was derived from a human donor who donated a stem cell graft to a child with acute myeloid leukemia.

The CDR3 DNA sequence: TGTGCCATCAGTCCTTTAGCGGGAGCTACCAAAAGCTACGAGCAGTACTTC. Protein: CAISPLAGATKSYEQYF. The chain is built from TRBV10-3 and TRBJ2-7; 9 nucleotides agree with TRBD2. The CDR3 length is 17 residues. CDR1 and CDR2 (germline): ENHRY, SYGVKD. The trim removed 5 bases at V and 3 bases at J, leaving 14 bases unmatched.